This T cell receptor (beta chain) was sequenced during a study of control samples from healthy donors and cancer patients. The repertoire was sequenced with immunoSEQ multiplex PCR; TCRdb's copy has only in-frame clones and lacks some. The repertoire holds roughly 120,000 clones, with about 89% as singletons. V was cut by 0 bases and J by 1 base, with 11 bases left in between. CDR3 length: 16 amino acids. From germline, CDR1 is KGHSH and CDR2 LQKENI. Sequences were obtained from blood. This sequence was found in a man aged 50-59 years in good health. J is TRBJ2-3 and V is TRBV18; weak D call: TRBD2 (5 bases). The CDR3 sequence is CASSPPGGRGTDTQYF. CDR3 sequence (DNA): TGTGCCAGCTCACCACCGGGCGGGCGGGGCACAGATACGCAGTATTTT.